The next 19 T cell receptor beta chains were all read from a single sample in a study of memory CD4+ T cells and cytomegalovirus serostatus. The table came from immunoSEQ multiplex PCR; TCRdb's copy has only in-frame clones and leaves some out. Of approximately 74,000 clones in the sample, 60% to 85% were seen once. Single viable CD3+CD4+CD8-CD45RO+ cells were sorted as the memory CD4+ T cells. The material sequenced was memory CD4+ T cells from blood. These receptors originate from an adult in good health and CMV-seropositive.

This chain joins TRBV5-4 and TRBJ2-7; 9 positions match TRBD1. After removal of 3 bases from V and 6 bases from J, the junction contained 13 bases not matched to a gene. CDR1 SGHNT and CDR2 YYREEE come from the germline V gene (reference sequence). The CDR3 contains 16 residues. The CDR3 DNA sequence: TGTGCCAGCAGCTGGGATGCACAGGGGGCCTCCGCCGAGCAGTACTTC. As protein: CASSWDAQGASAEQYF.

The V call is TRBV7-3, the J call TRBJ2-5; D is possibly TRBD1 or TRBD2 (5 bases each). V lost 1 base and J 5 bases, leaving 8 bases between the germline ends. The germline V gene has CDR1 SGHTA and CDR2 FQGTGA. This CDR3 has 13 residues. Written as DNA, the CDR3 is TGTGCCAGCAGCTTAAATTGGGGGGAGACCCAGTACTTC. It is translated as CASSLNWGETQYF.

The rearrangement uses TRBV27 and TRBJ2-7; no firm D call. The germline gives CDR1 MNHEY, CDR2 SMNVEV (reference sequence). V lost 6 bases and J 0 bases, leaving 12 bases between the germline ends. This CDR3 has 14 residues. CDR3: CASRSPGSSYEQYF. DNA for the CDR3: TGTGCCAGCAGATCTCCGGGTTCCTCCTACGAGCAGTACTTC.

J is TRBJ1-1 and V is TRBV6-1, with unresolved D. The germline CDR1 and CDR2 sequences are MNHNS and SASEGT. The CDR3 runs 12 residues. V was cut by 6 bases and J by 3 bases, with 8 bases left in between. CDR3 nucleotides: TGTGCCAGCAGGGGAGATTACACTGAAGCTTTCTTT. It encodes CASRGDYTEAFF.

V gene TRBV30 combines with J gene TRBJ1-2; D remains ambiguous. The V end lost 0 bases, the J end lost 2 bases, and 7 bases lay between the germline ends. Germline-derived CDR1 and CDR2 are GTSNPN and SVGIG (reference sequence). This CDR3 is built from 13 residues. Here the CDR3 DNA reads TGTGCCTGGAGTGTATCAGAGAACTATGGCTACACCTTC. Its protein is CAWSVSENYGYTF.

This clone was picked up one time. This sequence joins TRBV19 and TRBJ2-1; D is unclear. Trimming took off 5 bases at V and 5 bases at J, with 10 bases between the two ends. CDR3 length: 13 amino acids. Looked up from germline, CDR1 is LNHDA and CDR2 is SQIVND (reference sequence). The chain's CDR3 is CASSLVADNEQFF. The CDR3 bases are TGTGCCAGTAGTTTGGTAGCCGACAATGAGCAGTTCTTC.

The chain is built from TRBV29-1 and TRBJ2-5, with TRBD1 as a possible D gene (6 bases). From germline, CDR1 is SQVTM and CDR2 ANQGSEA. This CDR3 spans 13 amino acids. The V gene lost 1 base and the J gene lost 3 bases, with 9 bases spanning the gap. The CDR3 region is CSVEVNREETQYF. The CDR3 DNA sequence: TGCAGCGTTGAAGTAAACAGGGAAGAGACCCAGTACTTC.

This chain links TRBV13 with TRBJ1-2; 11 bases agree with TRBD1. V was clipped by 0 bases and J by 5 bases; unmatched bases: 2. Germline V CDR1 and CDR2: PRHDT, FYEKMQ (reference sequence). CDR3 length equals 15 residues. The CDR3 spells CASSLGGTGGYGYTF. CDR3 nucleotide sequence: TGTGCCAGCAGCTTAGGCGGGACAGGGGGGTATGGCTACACCTTC.

This chain joins TRBV28 and TRBJ1-2, with D perhaps TRBD1 (5 bases). The CDR3 covers 14 residues. The germline CDR1 and CDR2 sequences are MDHEN and SYDVKM. V gave up 8 bases and J gave up 8 bases, with 21 bases separating them. CDR3 loop: CASVLTEGEYGYTF. In nucleotides, the CDR3 is TGTGCCAGCGTTTTGACAGAGGGAGAATACGGCTACACCTTC.

J is TRBJ1-2 and V is TRBV30; no reliable D call. Trimming cost V 3 bases and J 7 bases, with 9 bases left between them. The germline V gene encodes CDR1 GTSNPN and CDR2 SVGIG (reference sequence). The CDR3 totals 11 residues. CDR3: CAWSIGRGYTF. CDR3 DNA sequence: TGTGCCTGGAGCATAGGACGTGGCTACACCTTC.

V and J are TRBV7-2 and TRBJ2-1; 7 bases align to TRBD2. CDR1 is SGHTA and CDR2 is FQGNSA in the germline V gene. V lost 5 bases and J lost 0; bases outside the gene matches: 7. This CDR3 has 16 residues. CDR3 sequence reads: CASSPSTSTSYNEQFF. The CDR3 DNA reads as TGTGCCAGCAGCCCATCGACTAGCACCTCCTACAATGAGCAGTTCTTC.

The chain uses TRBV28 and TRBJ1-1; D might be TRBD1 (5 bases). There are 15 residues in the CDR3. Germline assignment: CDR1 MDHEN and CDR2 SYDVKM. V shed 5 bases and J shed 1 base, with 14 bases lying between them. CDR3 nucleotide sequence: TGTGCCAGCAGTCCGATTGCCAGGGAGAACACTGAAGCTTTCTTT. This gives the protein CASSPIARENTEAFF.

The chain carries TRBV5-4 and TRBJ2-7, with 9 bases aligning to TRBD2. The J segment lost 4 bases and the V segment lost 4 bases, leaving 6 bases of the junction unmatched. CDR1 and CDR2 from the germline V gene are SGHNT and YYREEE (reference sequence). The CDR3 extends over 14 amino acids. The DNA of the CDR3 is TGTGCCAGCAGCCCTGGGACTAGCCGGTACGAGCAGTACTTC. Protein sequence: CASSPGTSRYEQYF.

This chain links TRBV30 with TRBJ2-7; 9 nucleotides align to TRBD2. Losses at the gene ends were 3 bases for V and 6 bases for J; bases not matched to a gene: 9. The germline CDR1 and CDR2 sequences are GTSNPN and SVGIG (reference sequence). This CDR3 region has 14 residues. CDR3 nucleotides: TGTGCCTGGAGGAGGGGTAGCGGGAGTGGCGAGCAGTACTTC. Amino acids: CAWRRGSGSGEQYF.

This chain connects TRBV29-1 to TRBJ2-5; tentatively, D is TRBD1 or TRBD2 (5 bases each). Looked up from germline, CDR1 is SQVTM and CDR2 is ANQGSEA. The CDR3 consists of 12 residues. Between the trimmed V and J ends, which lost 2 bases and 5 bases, there was a span of 9 bases. CDR3 nucleotides: TGCAGCGTTGAACCAGGGACGGAGACCCAGTACTTC. It specifies CSVEPGTETQYF.

This sequence joins TRBV5-1 and TRBJ1-2, with D tentatively TRBD1 (6 bases). The V and J ends lost 5 bases and 8 bases respectively, with 19 bases between them. Germline V gene data show CDR1 as SGHRS and CDR2 as YFSETQ. The CDR3 spans 14 residues. Here the CDR3 reads CASRPPGGAGGYTF. The DNA of the CDR3 is TGCGCCAGCAGACCACCGGGGGGGGCGGGCGGCTACACCTTC.

This clone was seen a handful of times. The rearrangement links TRBV6-1 to TRBJ2-7, with TRBD2 as a possible D gene (5 bases). The germline V gene has CDR1 MNHNS and CDR2 SASEGT. CDR3 size: 14 residues. V was trimmed by 4 bases and J by 0 bases, leaving 10 bases between them. As DNA, the CDR3 is TGTGCCAGCAGTGGAAGAGGGCGCTCCTACGAGCAGTACTTC. Residues: CASSGRGRSYEQYF.

The chain employs TRBV7-2 and TRBJ1-2; D remains ambiguous. The germline V gene has CDR1 SGHTA and CDR2 FQGNSA. The CDR3 length is 15 residues. V dropped 0 bases and J dropped 7 bases, with 15 bases sitting between them. The CDR3 sequence is CASSLAVGLGPGYTF. CDR3 nucleotides: TGTGCCAGCAGCTTAGCTGTCGGCCTCGGCCCTGGCTACACCTTC.

The genes are TRBV5-1 and TRBJ2-7, with 7 bases matching TRBD1. Per the germline V gene, CDR1 is SGHRS and CDR2 is YFSETQ. CDR3 length: 16 residues. Trimming at V came to 4 bases and at J to 0 bases, leaving 10 bases not matched to a gene. The DNA for the CDR3 is TGCGCCAGCAGCCCTCAGGGGGTGCATAGCTCCTACGAGCAGTACTTC. Translation gives CASSPQGVHSSYEQYF.